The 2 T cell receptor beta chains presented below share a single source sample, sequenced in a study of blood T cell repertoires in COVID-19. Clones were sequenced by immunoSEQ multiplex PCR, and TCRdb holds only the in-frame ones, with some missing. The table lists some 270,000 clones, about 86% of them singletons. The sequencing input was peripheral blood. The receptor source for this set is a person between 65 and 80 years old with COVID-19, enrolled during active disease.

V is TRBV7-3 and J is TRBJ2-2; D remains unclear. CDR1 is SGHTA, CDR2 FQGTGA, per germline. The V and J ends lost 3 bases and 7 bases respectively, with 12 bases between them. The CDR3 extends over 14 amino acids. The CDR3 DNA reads TGTGCCAGCAGCTTGTTGCATAGCAGCGGGGAGCTGTTTTTT. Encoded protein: CASSLLHSSGELFF.

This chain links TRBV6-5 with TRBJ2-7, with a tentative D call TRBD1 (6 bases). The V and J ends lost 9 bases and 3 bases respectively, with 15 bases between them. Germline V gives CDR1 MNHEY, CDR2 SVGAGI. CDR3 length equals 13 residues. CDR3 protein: CASIPLGGYEQYF. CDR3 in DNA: TGTGCCAGTATCCCGTTAGGGGGCTACGAGCAGTACTTC.